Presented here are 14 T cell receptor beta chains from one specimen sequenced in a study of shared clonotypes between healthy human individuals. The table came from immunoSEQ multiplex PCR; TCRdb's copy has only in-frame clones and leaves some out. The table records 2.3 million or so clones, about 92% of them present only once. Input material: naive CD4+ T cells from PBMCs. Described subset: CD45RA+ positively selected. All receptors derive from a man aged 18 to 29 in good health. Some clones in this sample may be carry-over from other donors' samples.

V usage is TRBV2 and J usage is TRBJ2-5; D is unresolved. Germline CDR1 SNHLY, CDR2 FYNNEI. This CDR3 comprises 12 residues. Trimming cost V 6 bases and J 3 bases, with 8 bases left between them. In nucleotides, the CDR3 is TGTGCCAGCAGCCACTACGAAGAGACCCAGTACTTC. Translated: CASSHYEETQYF.

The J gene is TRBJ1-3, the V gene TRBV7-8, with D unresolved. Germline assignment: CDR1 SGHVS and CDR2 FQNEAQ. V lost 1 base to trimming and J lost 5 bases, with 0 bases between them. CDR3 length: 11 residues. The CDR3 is CASSLGNTIYF. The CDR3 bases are TGTGCCAGCAGCTTAGGAAACACCATATATTTT.

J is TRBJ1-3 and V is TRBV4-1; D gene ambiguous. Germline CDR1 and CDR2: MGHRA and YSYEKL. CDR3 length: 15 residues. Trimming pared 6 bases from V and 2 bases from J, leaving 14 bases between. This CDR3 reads CASRITGWTGNTIYF. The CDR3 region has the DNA TGCGCCAGCAGGATAACCGGGTGGACTGGAAACACCATATATTTT.

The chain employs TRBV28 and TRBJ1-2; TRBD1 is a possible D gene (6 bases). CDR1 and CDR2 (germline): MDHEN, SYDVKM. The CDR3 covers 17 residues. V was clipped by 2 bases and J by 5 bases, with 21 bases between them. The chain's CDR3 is CASSLSVWGAREYGYTF. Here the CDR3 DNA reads TGTGCCAGCAGTTTAAGCGTGTGGGGGGCTCGAGAGTATGGCTACACCTTC.

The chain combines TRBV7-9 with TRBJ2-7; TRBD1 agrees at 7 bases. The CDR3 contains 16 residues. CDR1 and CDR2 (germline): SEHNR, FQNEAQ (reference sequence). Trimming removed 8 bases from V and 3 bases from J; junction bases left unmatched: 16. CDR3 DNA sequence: TGTGCCAGCCTCGCCCCGGGGACAGAAAGAAGCTACGAGCAGTACTTC. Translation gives CASLAPGTERSYEQYF. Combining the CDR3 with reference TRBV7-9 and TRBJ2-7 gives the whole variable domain DTGVSQNPRHKITKRGQNVTFRCDPISEHNRLYWYRQTLGQGPEFLTYFQNEAQLEKSRLLSDRFSAERPKGSFSTLEIQRTEQGDSAMYLCASLAPGTERSYEQYFGPGTRLTVT.

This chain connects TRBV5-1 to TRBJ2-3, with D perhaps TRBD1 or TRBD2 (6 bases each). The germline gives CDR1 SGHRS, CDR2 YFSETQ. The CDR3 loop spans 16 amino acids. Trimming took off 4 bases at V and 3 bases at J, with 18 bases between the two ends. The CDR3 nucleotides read TGCGCCAGCAGCCTGCGCGGGGCAGGGGTGACAGATACGCAGTATTTT. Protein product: CASSLRGAGVTDTQYF.

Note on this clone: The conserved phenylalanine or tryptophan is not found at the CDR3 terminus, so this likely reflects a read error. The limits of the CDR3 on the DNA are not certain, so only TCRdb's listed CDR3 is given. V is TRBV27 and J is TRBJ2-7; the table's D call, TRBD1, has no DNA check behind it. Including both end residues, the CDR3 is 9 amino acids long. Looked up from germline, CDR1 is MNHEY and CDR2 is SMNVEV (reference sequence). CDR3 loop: CASSDQGGG.

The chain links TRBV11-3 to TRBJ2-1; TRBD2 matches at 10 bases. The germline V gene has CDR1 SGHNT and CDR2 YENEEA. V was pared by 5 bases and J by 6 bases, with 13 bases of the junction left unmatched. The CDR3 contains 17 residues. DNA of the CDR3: TGTGCCAGCAGCGAACCTAGCGGGAGAAAGGTAAGCAATGAGCAGTTCTTC. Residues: CASSEPSGRKVSNEQFF.

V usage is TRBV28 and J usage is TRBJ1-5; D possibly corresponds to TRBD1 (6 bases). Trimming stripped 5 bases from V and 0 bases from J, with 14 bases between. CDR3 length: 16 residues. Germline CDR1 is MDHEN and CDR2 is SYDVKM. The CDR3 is CASSPTGARSNQPQHF. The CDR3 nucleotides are TGTGCCAGCAGTCCCACGGGGGCACGTAGCAATCAGCCCCAGCATTTT.

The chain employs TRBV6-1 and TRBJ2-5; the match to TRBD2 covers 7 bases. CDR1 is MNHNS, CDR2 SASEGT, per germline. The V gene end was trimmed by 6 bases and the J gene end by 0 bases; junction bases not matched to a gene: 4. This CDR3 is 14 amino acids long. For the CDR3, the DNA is TGTGCCAGCAGAGCGGGAATCCACCAAGAGACCCAGTACTTC. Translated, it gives CASRAGIHQETQYF.

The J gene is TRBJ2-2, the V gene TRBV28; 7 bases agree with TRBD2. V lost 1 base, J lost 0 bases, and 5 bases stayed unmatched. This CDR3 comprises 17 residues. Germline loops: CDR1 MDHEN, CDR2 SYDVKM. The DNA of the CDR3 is TGTGCCAGCAGTTTATTTGGGGGAGGGCCGAACACCGGGGAGCTGTTTTTT. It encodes CASSLFGGGPNTGELFF.

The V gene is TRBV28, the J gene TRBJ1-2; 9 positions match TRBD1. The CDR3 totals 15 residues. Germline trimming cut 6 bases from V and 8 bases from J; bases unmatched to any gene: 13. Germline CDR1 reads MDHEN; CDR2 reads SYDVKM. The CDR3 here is CASRPPGQGVSGYTF. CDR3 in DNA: TGTGCCAGCAGACCACCGGGACAGGGAGTTAGCGGCTACACCTTC.

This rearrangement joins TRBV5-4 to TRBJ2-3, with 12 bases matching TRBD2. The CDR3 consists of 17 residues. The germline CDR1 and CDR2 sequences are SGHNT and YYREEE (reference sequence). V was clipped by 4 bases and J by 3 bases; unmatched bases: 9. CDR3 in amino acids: CASSPRLAGVKTDTQYF. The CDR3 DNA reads TGTGCCAGCAGCCCCAGACTAGCGGGAGTCAAAACAGATACGCAGTATTTT.

CDR3 nucleotides: TGCGCCACCAGGACTAGAGATTACAATGAGCAGTTCTTC. Translated, it gives CATRTRDYNEQFF. The chain recombines TRBV10-2 with TRBJ2-1, with 7 bases lining up with TRBD2. CDR1 is WSHSY and CDR2 is SAAADI in the germline V gene. V shed 10 bases, J shed 4 bases, and the junction held 7 bases outside the gene matches. The CDR3 runs 13 residues.